The clone carrying this T cell receptor (beta chain) was observed many times. The antigen is not known. TCRdb used MiXCR to reprocess the reads, holding one entry per CDR3 protein. The sample includes roughly 130,000 distinct CDR3 sequences, about 10% seen only once; the top ten take 10%. The CDR3 loop spans 13 amino acids. CDR1 SGHTA and CDR2 FQGNSA come from the germline V gene. Trimming removed 2 bases from V and 6 bases from J, with 10 bases in between. These data originate in a study of T cell repertoires in cytomegalovirus infection. For the study at large: A matching HLA type, together with CMV infection, was signaled by public TCR beta signatures.

General observations from the study: Ex vivo, HLA-C-restricted CMV-specific TCR beta clonotypes prevailed over the rest of the response. The cumulative frequency of public TCR beta families identified carriers of CMV plus the relevant HLA.

The specimen sequenced was PBMCs. The origin of this receptor is a human donor in good health (CMV status not recorded). Some clones in this sample may be carry-over from other donors' samples. The chain joins TRBV7-2 to TRBJ1-1, with D maybe TRBD1 (6 bases). This chain's CDR3 is CASSLRGTSEAFF. CDR3 in DNA: TGTGCCAGCAGCTTAAGGGGGACCTCTGAAGCTTTCTTT.